Below, 13 T cell receptor beta chains from the same sample are listed, as sequenced in a study of shared clonotypes between healthy human individuals. Produced via immunoSEQ multiplex PCR; TCRdb's table is partial and in-frame only. This table holds 500,000 to 700,000 clones, roughly 96% found once. CD45RO-negative, CCR7-selected cells formed the naive CD8 fraction, which excluded terminally differentiated effector memory CD45RA+ cells. Sequencing input: naive CD8+ T cells sorted from blood. These receptors were obtained from a woman aged 30 to 39 in good health.

The V gene is TRBV2, the J gene TRBJ2-2; D may correspond to TRBD1 or TRBD2 (5 bases each). This CDR3 is 14 amino acids long. From germline, CDR1 is SNHLY and CDR2 FYNNEI. V was cut by 11 bases and J by 7 bases, with 20 bases left in between. The CDR3 bases are TGTGCCCACGGCGGGCAGGGAGTGATCGGGGAGCTGTTTTTT. It codes for CAHGGQGVIGELFF.

V is TRBV19 and J is TRBJ2-7; a weak D match, TRBD1 (7 bases). Germline values: CDR1 LNHDA, CDR2 SQIVND (reference sequence). The V end was cut by 3 bases, the J end by 7 bases, with 16 bases between. The CDR3 covers 14 residues. CDR3 amino acids: CASSIGDSGWEQYF. The DNA of the CDR3 is TGTGCCAGTAGTATCGGGGACAGCGGGTGGGAGCAGTACTTC. Full variable domain (remainder filled in from reference TRBV19 and TRBJ2-7): DGGITQSPKYLFRKEGQNVTLSCEQNLNHDAMYWYRQDPGQGLRLIYYSQIVNDFQKGDIAEGYSVSREKKESFPLTVTSAQKNPTAFYLCASSIGDSGWEQYFGPGTRLTVT.

The chain is built from TRBV2 and TRBJ2-7, with D unclear. Trimming cost V 3 bases and J 2 bases, with 17 bases left between them. Germline CDR1 reads SNHLY; CDR2 reads FYNNEI. This CDR3 has 16 residues. In DNA form, the CDR3 reads TGTGCCAGCAGTGAGGGTAAGCGTCAGGCTCCCTACGAGCAGTACTTC. It yields the protein CASSEGKRQAPYEQYF. The whole variable domain, filled in from reference TRBV2 and TRBJ2-7, reads EPEVTQTPSHQVTQMGQEVILRCVPISNHLYFYWYRQILGQKVEFLVSFYNNEISEKSEIFDDQFSVERPDGSNFTLKIRSTKLEDSAMYFCASSEGKRQAPYEQYFGPGTRLTVT.

V gene TRBV13 combines with J gene TRBJ2-7; 9 bases are shared with TRBD1. V shed 2 bases, J shed 3 bases, and the junction held 2 bases outside the gene matches. CDR3 length equals 14 residues. Germline CDR1 PRHDT, CDR2 FYEKMQ (reference sequence). The CDR3 sequence: CASSLHRGLYEQYF. For the CDR3, the DNA is TGTGCCAGCAGCTTACACAGGGGGCTCTACGAGCAGTACTTC.

The CDR3 DNA is TGTGCCACCAGCGCGGGTCGGCAGGGAGCCTATGGCTACACCTTC. Amino acid sequence: CATSAGRQGAYGYTF. This chain connects TRBV15 to TRBJ1-2; TRBD1 might be the D (5 bases). There are 15 residues in the CDR3. Germline assignment: CDR1 LNHNV and CDR2 YYDKDF (reference sequence). Trimming left V 5 bases short and J 4 bases short, with 17 bases between. The entire variable domain, with the rest obtained from reference TRBV15 and TRBJ1-2, is as follows: DAMVIQNPRYQVTQFGKPVTLSCSQTLNHNVMYWYQQKSSQAPKLLFHYYDKDFNNEADTPDNFQSRRPNTSFCFLDIRSPGLGDTAMYLCATSAGRQGAYGYTFGSGTRLTVV.

This clone was observed once. The chain links TRBV11-2 to TRBJ2-1; D possibly corresponds to TRBD2 (5 bases). Trimming removed 1 base at V and 12 bases at J, with 13 bases between. The CDR3 extends over 13 amino acids. CDR1 and CDR2 from the germline V gene are SGHAT and FQNNGV. CDR3 sequence: CASSLVMGSPQFF. CDR3 nucleotides: TGTGCCAGCAGCTTAGTTATGGGGAGCCCGCAGTTCTTC.

The chain links TRBV19 to TRBJ1-1, with a possible D match to TRBD1 (5 bases). The germline gives CDR1 LNHDA, CDR2 SQIVND (reference sequence). Trimming stripped 3 bases from V and 1 base from J, with 12 bases between. The CDR3 runs to 15 residues. The CDR3 sequence is CASSIWAGQNTEAFF. As DNA, the CDR3 is TGTGCCAGTAGTATCTGGGCAGGACAGAACACTGAAGCTTTCTTT. Based on the CDR3 plus reference TRBV19 and TRBJ1-1, the full variable domain is DGGITQSPKYLFRKEGQNVTLSCEQNLNHDAMYWYRQDPGQGLRLIYYSQIVNDFQKGDIAEGYSVSREKKESFPLTVTSAQKNPTAFYLCASSIWAGQNTEAFFGQGTRLTVV.

The rearrangement uses TRBV28 and TRBJ1-5; TRBD1 is a possible D gene (6 bases). The CDR3 is made up of 17 amino acids. Germline loops: CDR1 MDHEN, CDR2 SYDVKM. Trimming removed 3 bases at V and 3 bases at J, with 18 bases between. CDR3 amino acids: CASSFATGSTLNQPQHF. The CDR3 coding sequence is TGTGCCAGCAGTTTCGCGACAGGCTCAACGCTCAATCAGCCCCAGCATTTT.

J is TRBJ2-7 and V is TRBV5-4; D may match TRBD1 or TRBD2 (5 bases each). The CDR3 totals 14 residues. Germline V CDR1 and CDR2: SGHNT, YYREEE (reference sequence). Trimming took 3 bases from V and 1 from J, leaving 11 bases between them. CDR3 region: CASSYGTASYEQYF. The CDR3 coding sequence is TGTGCCAGCAGCTACGGGACGGCTTCCTACGAGCAGTACTTC.

V is TRBV7-2 and J is TRBJ2-7, with 7 nucleotides matching TRBD1. The CDR3 runs 15 residues. Germline V gene sequence: CDR1 SGHTA, CDR2 FQGNSA. The V gene end was trimmed by 5 bases and the J gene end by 0 bases; junction bases not matched to a gene: 7. This CDR3 reads CASSIPGQSSYEQYF. The CDR3 DNA reads as TGTGCCAGCAGCATACCGGGACAGTCCTCCTACGAGCAGTACTTC.

V usage is TRBV29-1 and J usage is TRBJ1-1; D remains ambiguous. CDR3 length: 16 amino acids. Trimming took 0 bases from V and 0 from J, leaving 14 bases between them. Germline V lookup: CDR1 SQVTM, CDR2 ANQGSEA. The DNA of the CDR3 is TGCAGCGTTGAAGATAGTGGCGGATCCATGAACACTGAAGCTTTCTTT. It translates to CSVEDSGGSMNTEAFF.

V is TRBV6-4 and J is TRBJ2-1, with 10 bases matching TRBD2. J was trimmed by 2 bases and V by 9 bases; bases with no gene match: 4. CDR1 and CDR2 (germline): MRHNA, SNTAGT. This CDR3 has 14 amino acids. CDR3 in amino acids: CARNSGRTYNEQFF. The CDR3 region has the DNA TGTGCCAGGAATAGCGGGAGGACCTACAATGAGCAGTTCTTC.

This chain links TRBV7-9 with TRBJ2-7, with a weak D call TRBD2 (6 bases). This CDR3 has 13 amino acids. V shed 4 bases and J shed 3 bases, with 10 bases lying between them. Germline V gives CDR1 SEHNR, CDR2 FQNEAQ (reference sequence). DNA of the CDR3: TGTGCCAGCAGCTATATAGCGGACTACGAGCAGTACTTC. Translation: CASSYIADYEQYF.